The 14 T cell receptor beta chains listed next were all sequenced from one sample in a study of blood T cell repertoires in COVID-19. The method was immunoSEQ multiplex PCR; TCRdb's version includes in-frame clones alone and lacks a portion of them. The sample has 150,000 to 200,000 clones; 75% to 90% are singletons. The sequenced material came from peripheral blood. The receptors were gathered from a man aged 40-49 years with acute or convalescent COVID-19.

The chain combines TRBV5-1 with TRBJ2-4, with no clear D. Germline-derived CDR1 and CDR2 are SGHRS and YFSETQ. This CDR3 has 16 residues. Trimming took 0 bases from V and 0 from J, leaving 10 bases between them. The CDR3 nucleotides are TGCGCCAGCAGCTTGGGGGCAGGCCTAGCCAAAAACATTCAGTACTTC. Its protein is CASSLGAGLAKNIQYF.

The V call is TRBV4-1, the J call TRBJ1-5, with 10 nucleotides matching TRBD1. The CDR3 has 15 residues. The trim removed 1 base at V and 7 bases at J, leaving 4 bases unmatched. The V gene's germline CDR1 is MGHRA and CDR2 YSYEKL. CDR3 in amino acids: CASSQADRGPQPQHF. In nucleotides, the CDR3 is TGCGCCAGCAGCCAAGCCGACAGGGGGCCCCAGCCCCAGCATTTT.

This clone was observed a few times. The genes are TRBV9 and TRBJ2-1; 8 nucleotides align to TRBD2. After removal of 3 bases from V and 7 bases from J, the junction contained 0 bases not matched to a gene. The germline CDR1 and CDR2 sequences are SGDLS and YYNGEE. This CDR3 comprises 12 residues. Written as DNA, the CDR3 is TGTGCCAGCAGCGGCGGGGGGAATGAGCAGTTCTTC. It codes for CASSGGGNEQFF.

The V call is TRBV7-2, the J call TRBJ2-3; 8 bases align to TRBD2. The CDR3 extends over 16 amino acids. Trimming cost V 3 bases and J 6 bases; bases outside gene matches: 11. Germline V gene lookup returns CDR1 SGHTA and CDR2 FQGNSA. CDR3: CASSFIPGTSFDTQYF. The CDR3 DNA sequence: TGTGCCAGCAGCTTTATCCCCGGGACTAGTTTCGATACGCAGTATTTT.

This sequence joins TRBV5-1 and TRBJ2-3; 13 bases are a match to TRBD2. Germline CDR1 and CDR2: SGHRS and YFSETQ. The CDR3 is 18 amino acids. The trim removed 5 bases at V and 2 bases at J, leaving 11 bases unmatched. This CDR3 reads CASSFGLAGARFTDTQYF. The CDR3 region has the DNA TGCGCCAGCAGTTTCGGACTAGCGGGGGCTCGTTTCACAGATACGCAGTATTTT.

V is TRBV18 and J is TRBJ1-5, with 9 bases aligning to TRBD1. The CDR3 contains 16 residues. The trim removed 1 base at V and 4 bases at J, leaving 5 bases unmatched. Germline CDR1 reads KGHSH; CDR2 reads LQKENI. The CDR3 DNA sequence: TGTGCCAGCTCACCACTGACAGGGGGTCGGAATCAGCCCCAGCATTTT. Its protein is CASSPLTGGRNQPQHF.

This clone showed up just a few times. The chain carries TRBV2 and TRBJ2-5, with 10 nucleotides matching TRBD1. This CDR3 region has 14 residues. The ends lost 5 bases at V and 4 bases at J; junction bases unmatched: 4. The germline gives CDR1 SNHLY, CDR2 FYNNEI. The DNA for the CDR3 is TGTGCCAGCAGTAGGGGGACAGGGGTAGAGACCCAGTACTTC. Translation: CASSRGTGVETQYF.

CDR3 sequence: CASSPRRGGTYNEQFF. CDR3 DNA sequence: TGTGCCAGCAGTCCCCGGAGAGGGGGTACCTACAATGAGCAGTTCTTC. The chain couples TRBV27 to TRBJ2-1; D perhaps matches TRBD1 (6 bases). CDR3 length: 16 amino acids. Germline V lookup: CDR1 MNHEY, CDR2 SMNVEV (reference sequence). V gave up 5 bases and J gave up 2 bases, with 16 bases separating them.

CDR3 loop: CASSVDTHEQFF. As DNA, the CDR3 is TGTGCCAGTAGTGTCGACACCCATGAGCAGTTCTTC. V and J are TRBV19 and TRBJ2-1; no clear D gene. Germline V gene lookup returns CDR1 LNHDA and CDR2 SQIVND (reference sequence). The CDR3 has 12 amino acids. Trimming took off 5 bases at V and 8 bases at J, with 10 bases between the two ends.

The CDR3 spells CASSAGQGASDEQFF. CDR3 coding DNA: TGTGCCAGCAGCGCGGGACAGGGGGCGAGTGATGAGCAGTTCTTC. V and J are TRBV7-8 and TRBJ2-1; 12 nucleotides agree with TRBD1. The CDR3 runs to 15 residues. Germline V gene data show CDR1 as SGHVS and CDR2 as FQNEAQ. Unmatched junction bases numbered 7, after V lost 5 bases and J lost 8 bases.

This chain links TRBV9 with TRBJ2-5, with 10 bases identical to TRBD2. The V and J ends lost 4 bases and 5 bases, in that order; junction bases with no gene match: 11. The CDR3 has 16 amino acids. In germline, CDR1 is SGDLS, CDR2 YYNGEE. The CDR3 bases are TGTGCCAGCAGCCCCCGTGCTAGCGGGGGCGGGGAGACCCAGTACTTC. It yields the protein CASSPRASGGGETQYF.

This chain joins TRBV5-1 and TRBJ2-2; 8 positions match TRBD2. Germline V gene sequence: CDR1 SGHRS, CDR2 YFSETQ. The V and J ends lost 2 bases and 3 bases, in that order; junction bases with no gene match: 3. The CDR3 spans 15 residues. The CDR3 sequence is CASSLRAGDTGELFF. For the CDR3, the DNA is TGCGCCAGCAGCTTAAGAGCGGGGGACACCGGGGAGCTGTTTTTT.

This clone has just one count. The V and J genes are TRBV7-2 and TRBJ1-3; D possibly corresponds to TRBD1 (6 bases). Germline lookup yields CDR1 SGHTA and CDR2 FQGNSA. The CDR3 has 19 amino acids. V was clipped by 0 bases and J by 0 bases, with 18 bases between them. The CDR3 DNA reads TGTGCCAGCAGCTTAGCACAGGGAAGAGCCCCGAGCTCTGGAAACACCATATATTTT. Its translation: CASSLAQGRAPSSGNTIYF.

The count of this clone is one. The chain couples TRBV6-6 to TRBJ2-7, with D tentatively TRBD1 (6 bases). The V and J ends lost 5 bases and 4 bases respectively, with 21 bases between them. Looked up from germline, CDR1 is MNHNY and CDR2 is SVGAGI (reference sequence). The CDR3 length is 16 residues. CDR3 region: CASSPRPRAGEYEQYF. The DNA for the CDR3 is TGTGCCAGCAGTCCAAGGCCGCGGGCAGGGGAGTACGAGCAGTACTTC.